The 23 T cell receptor beta chains below come from one sample, sequenced in a study of long-term antiretroviral therapy in people with HIV. Survey-level immunoSEQ v3.0 assays were run. Here immunoSEQ multiplex PCR was the method, and the copy in TCRdb shows in-frame clones only, minus some. The data hold approximately 32,000 clones, with roughly four fifths observed a single time. The source was unsorted PBMCs, collected 0.3 years after starting antiretroviral therapy. These receptors originate from a man between 18 and 29 years old with HIV.

This rearrangement joins TRBV5-1 to TRBJ2-7; the match to TRBD2 covers 9 bases. This CDR3 has 14 residues. Trimming removed 0 bases from V and 3 bases from J; junction bases left unmatched: 1. Germline CDR1 reads SGHRS; CDR2 reads YFSETQ. This CDR3 reads CASSLGLAVYEQYF. The CDR3 nucleotides are TGCGCCAGCAGCTTGGGACTAGCGGTCTACGAGCAGTACTTC.

The gene calls are TRBV6-6 and TRBJ2-2; tentative D call: TRBD2 (6 bases). Germline V gene data show CDR1 as MNHNY and CDR2 as SVGAGI (reference sequence). V lost 7 bases and J 4 bases, leaving 13 bases between the germline ends. The CDR3 has 14 amino acids. The CDR3 reads CASNTGSLTGELFF. DNA of the CDR3: TGTGCCAGCAACACCGGGAGTCTCACCGGGGAGCTGTTTTTT.

The CDR3 region has the DNA TGTGCCAGCAGTTTACGCGTAGGGCTCACTTCCTACGAGCAGTACTTC. Its protein product is CASSLRVGLTSYEQYF. The chain is built from TRBV28 and TRBJ2-7, with no clear D. The CDR3 spans 16 residues. Germline V CDR1 and CDR2: MDHEN, SYDVKM. V was shortened by 2 bases and J by 1 base, with 15 bases between the two germline ends.

This chain connects TRBV2 to TRBJ2-1; TRBD1 might be the D (6 bases). With 10 bases removed from V and 5 bases from J, the gap between germline ends came to 15 bases. Germline lookup yields CDR1 SNHLY and CDR2 FYNNEI. The CDR3 has 13 residues. The CDR3 DNA follows: TGTGCCACCAAGACAGGATCGGACAATGAGCAGTTCTTC. Translated: CATKTGSDNEQFF.

The V gene is TRBV5-4, the J gene TRBJ1-4, with D hard to call. The CDR3 runs 16 residues. The germline V and J ends were trimmed by 4 bases and 0 bases, with 13 bases remaining between them. In germline, CDR1 is SGHNT, CDR2 YYREEE (reference sequence). The CDR3 reads CASSAQRKATNEKLFF. In DNA, the CDR3 is TGTGCCAGCAGCGCGCAGAGGAAGGCAACTAATGAAAAACTGTTTTTT.

This chain links TRBV30 with TRBJ1-6, with D uncertain. Deletions cut 6 bases from V and 0 bases from J, with 9 bases between. In germline, CDR1 is GTSNPN, CDR2 SVGIG (reference sequence). This CDR3 contains 14 residues. The CDR3 region is CACSRSSYNSPLHF. Written as DNA, the CDR3 is TGTGCCTGTTCTCGGAGCTCCTATAATTCACCCCTCCACTTT.

This chain joins TRBV11-2 and TRBJ2-7, with D possibly being TRBD2 (6 bases). Between the trimmed V and J ends, which lost 5 bases and 5 bases, there was a span of 16 bases. Germline assignment: CDR1 SGHAT and CDR2 FQNNGV. The CDR3 loop spans 14 amino acids. The CDR3 DNA reads TGTGCCAGCAGCCCTCCGGGGGTTGGGGACGAGCAGTACTTC. Translated: CASSPPGVGDEQYF.

The J gene is TRBJ1-6, the V gene TRBV7-2, with D possibly TRBD1 on 5 matching bases. V shed 4 bases and J shed 9 bases, with 19 bases lying between them. The length of the CDR3 is 16 residues. Germline CDR1 is SGHTA and CDR2 is FQGNSA. The CDR3 loop is CASSSPGGSPPSPLHF. The CDR3 DNA sequence: TGTGCCAGCAGCTCCCCTGGGGGATCCCCACCTTCACCCCTCCACTTT.

V gene TRBV28 combines with J gene TRBJ1-5, with D uncertain. Trimming left V 7 bases short and J 6 bases short, with 19 bases between. Germline-derived CDR1 and CDR2 are MDHEN and SYDVKM. This CDR3 spans 15 amino acids. The CDR3 sequence is CASTSFGPGVQPQHF. The CDR3 DNA is TGTGCCAGCACCAGTTTTGGGCCCGGGGTTCAGCCCCAGCATTTT.

This chain links TRBV6-1 with TRBJ2-7; possible D gene TRBD1, 5 bases. The CDR3 covers 15 residues. CDR1 and CDR2 from the germline V gene are MNHNS and SASEGT. V was pared by 1 base and J by 4 bases, with 14 bases between. As DNA, the CDR3 is TGTGCCAGCAGTGAAGACATAGGGGCTTATTACGAGCAGTACTTC. Translation gives CASSEDIGAYYEQYF.

J is TRBJ2-3 and V is TRBV5-4, with 7 bases identical to TRBD2. This CDR3 spans 16 amino acids. Losses at the gene ends were 0 bases for V and 4 bases for J; bases not matched to a gene: 8. The germline CDR1 and CDR2 sequences are SGHNT and YYREEE (reference sequence). This chain's CDR3 is CASSLVLSGDADTQYF. The CDR3 DNA reads as TGTGCCAGCAGCTTGGTCCTGAGCGGGGACGCAGATACGCAGTATTTT.

This rearrangement joins TRBV6-1 to TRBJ2-3; D gene ambiguous. V lost 1 base and J 10 bases, leaving 12 bases between the germline ends. The CDR3 extends over 13 amino acids. From germline, CDR1 is MNHNS and CDR2 SASEGT. The CDR3 loop reads CASSEVEKRAQYF. Written as DNA, the CDR3 is TGTGCCAGCAGTGAAGTCGAGAAAAGGGCGCAGTATTTT.

The rearrangement joins TRBV15 to TRBJ2-5; 8 nucleotides line up with TRBD2. The CDR3 is made up of 16 amino acids. Germline assignment: CDR1 LNHNV and CDR2 YYDKDF (reference sequence). Trimming took 0 bases from V and 2 from J; bases not matched to a gene: 5. The CDR3 loop is CATSRDRRGGQETQYF. The CDR3 DNA is TGTGCCACCAGCAGAGATCGACGGGGGGGTCAAGAGACCCAGTACTTC.

The chain couples TRBV6-5 to TRBJ1-2; tentatively, D is TRBD1 (5 bases). V lost 0 bases and J lost 6, with 11 bases in between. Germline V gene data show CDR1 as MNHEY and CDR2 as SVGAGI. CDR3 size: 14 residues. CDR3 loop: CASSYSKRGDGYTF. The CDR3, as DNA: TGTGCCAGCAGTTACTCGAAACGGGGGGATGGCTACACCTTC.

The chain uses TRBV30 and TRBJ1-3, with D maybe TRBD1 (5 bases). The CDR3 is 14 amino acids. The germline V gene encodes CDR1 GTSNPN and CDR2 SVGIG (reference sequence). The CDR3, as DNA: TGTGGGCTGGAGGCAGGGCAGGCTGGAAACACCATATATTTT. Protein sequence: CGLEAGQAGNTIYF.

The chain combines TRBV30 with TRBJ1-1; D gene ambiguous. Per germline, CDR1 GTSNPN and CDR2 SVGIG (reference sequence). Between the trimmed V and J ends, which lost 6 bases and 0 bases, there was a span of 8 bases. The CDR3 runs to 12 residues. The CDR3 reads CACRDLNTEAFF. The CDR3 DNA reads as TGTGCCTGCCGAGATTTGAACACTGAAGCTTTCTTT.

The genes are TRBV4-1 and TRBJ2-1; D not resolved. The CDR3 is 15 residues long. Trimming stripped 1 base from V and 8 bases from J, with 15 bases between. Germline CDR1 is MGHRA and CDR2 is YSYEKL. CDR3 in DNA: TGCGCCAGCAGCCAAGTTTCCGGGCAGGATGATGAGCAGTTCTTC. Translated: CASSQVSGQDDEQFF.

V is TRBV2 and J is TRBJ2-1; 12 nucleotides align to TRBD1. With 11 bases clipped from V and 7 bases from J, the junction kept 3 bases outside the gene matches. Germline CDR1 is SNHLY and CDR2 is FYNNEI. The CDR3 covers 12 residues. The CDR3: CAGGQGANEQFF. The CDR3 region has the DNA TGTGCCGGGGGACAGGGGGCGAATGAGCAGTTCTTC.

The rearrangement links TRBV25-1 to TRBJ2-3; D possibly corresponds to TRBD1 (6 bases). This CDR3 spans 18 amino acids. V lost 3 bases and J lost 2, with 21 bases in between. Germline CDR1 MGHDK, CDR2 SYGVNS. The CDR3 nucleotides read TGTGCCAGCAGTGATGTCTTAGACGGGACACCTAACACAGATACGCAGTATTTT. Translated, it gives CASSDVLDGTPNTDTQYF.

This chain connects TRBV5-1 to TRBJ2-6; 9 nucleotides agree with TRBD2. Germline values: CDR1 SGHRS, CDR2 YFSETQ. Losses at the gene ends were 4 bases for V and 0 bases for J; bases not matched to a gene: 17. This CDR3 region has 21 residues. This CDR3 is CASSLTSPRLAEVSGANVLTF. The CDR3 DNA reads TGCGCCAGCAGCCTCACGTCACCGCGACTAGCGGAGGTCTCTGGGGCCAACGTCCTGACTTTC.

The genes are TRBV5-6 and TRBJ1-5; TRBD1 matches at 8 bases. This CDR3 is 14 amino acids long. The germline gives CDR1 SGHDT, CDR2 YYEEEE. V gave up 0 bases and J gave up 7 bases; unmatched junction bases: 3. CDR3 nucleotide sequence: TGTGCCAGCAGCTTGGGGACAGGGTTCCAGCCCCAGCATTTT. This translates into CASSLGTGFQPQHF.

The chain has TRBV7-8 and TRBJ1-5; D not certain. Germline lookup yields CDR1 SGHVS and CDR2 FQNEAQ. The CDR3 covers 16 residues. Trimming stripped 5 bases from V and 0 bases from J, with 14 bases between. The CDR3 region is CASSPIWANSNQPQHF. The CDR3 DNA is TGTGCCAGCAGCCCCATCTGGGCTAATAGCAATCAGCCCCAGCATTTT.

This chain uses TRBV4-1 with TRBJ1-6; D not certain. V gave up 0 bases and J gave up 8 bases, with 8 bases separating them. Germline V gene lookup returns CDR1 MGHRA and CDR2 YSYEKL. The CDR3 totals 14 residues. For the CDR3, the DNA is TGCGCCAGCAGCCAAGATGGAGGGTATTCACCCCTCCACTTT. Translation gives CASSQDGGYSPLHF.